This is a list of T cell receptor beta chains from one sample in a study of blood T cell repertoires in COVID-19. Sequencing was performed with immunoSEQ multiplex PCR; in TCRdb, only in-frame clones are kept and a portion is missing. Among roughly 100,000 clones listed, about 88% were seen once. The sample consisted of peripheral blood. The receptors were gathered from a woman older than 75 with acute or convalescent COVID-19. Each CDR3 is given with its conserved first and last residue. The D gene is left open where the match is weak. Size tells how often a clone was seen (once, few, many) or the class of an expanded clone, and some rows leave it out.

j_gene	v_gene	d_gene	abundance	CDR3nt	CDR3aa
TRBJ1-5	TRBV24-1	TRBD1	.	TGTGCCACCAGTGATTCACGGACAGGGGGGACTCAGCCCCAGCATTTT	CATSDSRTGGTQPQHF
TRBJ1-1	TRBV9	.	.	TGTGCCAGCAGCAGGCGGGATAACACTGAAGCTTTCTTT	CASSRRDNTEAFF
TRBJ2-7	TRBV27	.	.	TGTGCCACAAAGGGGGGGCGCCTTTGGGACGAGCAGTACTTC	CATKGGRLWDEQYF
TRBJ2-7	TRBV5-6	.	.	TGTGCCAGCAGCATGGTGTCGTCCTACGAGCAGTACTTC	CASSMVSSYEQYF
TRBJ2-7	TRBV2	TRBD2	.	TGTGCCAGCAGCCCTACGGGGGGGACCAACTACGAGCAGTACTTC	CASSPTGGTNYEQYF
TRBJ1-5	TRBV4-2	.	.	TGTGCCAGCAGCCTCCTGGGGGGGGCTGGGAATAGCAATCAGCCCCAGCATTTT	CASSLLGGAGNSNQPQHF
TRBJ1-6	TRBV3-1/TRBV3-2	.	.	TGTGCCAGCAGTCCACCGGTGGCAGGGAATTCACCCCTCCACTTT	CASSPPVAGNSPLHF
TRBJ2-7	TRBV7-2	TRBD2	.	TGTGCCAGCAGCTGGGGACTAGCGGGGACTGCCTACGAGCAGTACTTC	CASSWGLAGTAYEQYF
TRBJ1-6	TRBV24-1	TRBD1	once	TGTGCCACCAGTGACCGGACAGGGGATTCACCCCTCCACTTT	CATSDRTGDSPLHF
TRBJ2-5	TRBV4-2	.	.	TGTGCCAGCAGCCCTAGGGGCGGAGAGACCCAGTACTTC	CASSPRGGETQYF
TRBJ2-7	TRBV2	.	.	TGTGCCAGCAGAGGGGGTGGGTACGAGCAGTACTTC	CASRGGGYEQYF
TRBJ1-2	TRBV5-1	.	.	TGCGCCAGCGGGACTTCCGGGGACTATGGCTACACCTTC	CASGTSGDYGYTF
TRBJ1-1	TRBV7-2	.	.	TGTGCCAGCAGCTTAGTTCCAGTGAAAAACACTGAAGCTTTCTTT	CASSLVPVKNTEAFF
TRBJ1-5	TRBV5-1	TRBD1	.	TGCGCCAGCAGCCCGGGACAGGAGCAAGGACAGCCCCAGCATTTT	CASSPGQEQGQPQHF
TRBJ2-3	TRBV6-5	.	.	TGTGCCAGCTCCATCCGGGGGACCCCCACAGATACGCAGTATTTT	CASSIRGTPTDTQYF
TRBJ2-3	TRBV19	TRBD2	.	TGTGCCAGTACCAGCGGGGGGCAAAGGGATACGCAGTATTTT	CASTSGGQRDTQYF
TRBJ2-7	TRBV6-2/TRBV6-3	TRBD1	.	TGTGCCAGCAGTTACACAGGGGGCTCGGGGGAGCAGTACTTC	CASSYTGGSGEQYF
TRBJ1-3	TRBV3-1/TRBV3-2	TRBD1	.	TGTGCCAGCAGCCAACTACAGGGGGCTGGAAACACCATATATTTT	CASSQLQGAGNTIYF
TRBJ2-6	TRBV19	TRBD1	.	TGTGCCAGTAGTGCCTTGACAGGGATCCATCTCTCTGGGGCCAACGTCCTGACTTTC	CASSALTGIHLSGANVLTF
TRBJ2-3	TRBV5-1	.	.	TGCGCCAGCAGCCGTTATCAAGCCAATACGCAGTATTTT	CASSRYQANTQYF
TRBJ1-1	TRBV27	.	.	TGTGCCAGCAGTTTCATTGGGCGCAACACTGAAGCTTTCTTT	CASSFIGRNTEAFF
TRBJ2-2	TRBV28	TRBD1	.	TGTGCCAGCAGTTTGAGGACAGGTGCCGGGGAGCTGTTTTTT	CASSLRTGAGELFF
TRBJ2-3	TRBV5-8	.	.	TGTGCCAGCAGTTGGGGGCAGGAGTACACAGATACGCAGTATTTT	CASSWGQEYTDTQYF
TRBJ1-5	TRBV15	TRBD1	.	TGTGCCACCAGCAGAGATTGGTCTGGGACAGCCCTTAGCAATCAGCCCCAGCATTTT	CATSRDWSGTALSNQPQHF
TRBJ1-5	TRBV28	.	.	TGTGCCAGCAGTCCTCTAAGTTTGAGGGGGTCTCAGCCCCAGCATTTT	CASSPLSLRGSQPQHF
TRBJ2-5	TRBV29-1	.	.	TGCAGCGTTGCCCTAGTAGGAAAAGAGACCCAGTACTTC	CSVALVGKETQYF
TRBJ1-6	TRBV6-5	TRBD1	.	TGTGCCAGCACCTACAGGGGCCCCTATAATTCACCCCTCCACTTT	CASTYRGPYNSPLHF
TRBJ1-4	TRBV27	TRBD1	.	TGTGCCAGCAGTTTAGGGACAGCCGAAAAACTGTTTTTT	CASSLGTAEKLFF
TRBJ2-7	TRBV25-1	.	.	TGTGCCAGCAGGACAGGAGCCTACGAGCAGTACTTC	CASRTGAYEQYF
TRBJ2-2	TRBV28	.	.	TGTGCCAGCAGTTTGGGGGGAAAGAACACCGGGGAGCTGTTTTTT	CASSLGGKNTGELFF
TRBJ2-6	TRBV9	TRBD1	.	TGTGCCAGCAGCCAATCTAAGGACAGGTTGGGAGGGGCCAACGTCCTGACTTTC	CASSQSKDRLGGANVLTF
TRBJ1-4	TRBV2	.	once	TGTGCCAGCAGCCAAGGGGGAGGGGGTTATGAAAAACTGTTTTTT	CASSQGGGGYEKLFF
TRBJ1-4	TRBV2	TRBD1	.	TGTGCCAGCAGGGCGGGACAGTCCACAACTAATGAAAAACTGTTTTTT	CASRAGQSTTNEKLFF
TRBJ1-3	TRBV9	TRBD1	.	TGTGCCAGCAGCGTGGGACAGCCGCTCTCTGGAAACACCATATATTTT	CASSVGQPLSGNTIYF
TRBJ1-4	TRBV18	TRBD1	.	TGTGCCAGCTCACCACAGGGGGCCGGTGAAAAACTGTTTTTT	CASSPQGAGEKLFF
TRBJ2-5	TRBV4-1	TRBD1	.	TGCGCCAGCAGCCGGACAGGATTCCAAGAGACCCAGTACTTC	CASSRTGFQETQYF
TRBJ2-3	TRBV10-3	.	once	TGTGCCATCAGCCCGGGACTGATGGGTACGCAGTATTTT	CAISPGLMGTQYF
TRBJ1-2	TRBV3-1/TRBV3-2	.	.	TGTGCCAGCAGCCAAGGAGGCCAGAGCTATGGCTACACCTTC	CASSQGGQSYGYTF
TRBJ2-7	TRBV6-5	.	.	TGTGCCAGCAGTTACACGGGGAACTACGAGCAGTACTTC	CASSYTGNYEQYF
TRBJ1-2	TRBV10-1	.	once	TGCGCCAGCACCTATCGGACAGATGGCCTCTATGGCTACACCTTC	CASTYRTDGLYGYTF
TRBJ2-1	TRBV19	TRBD1	once	TGTGCCAGTAGTTTATTGACAGGGGATCCCTACAATGAGCAGTTCTTC	CASSLLTGDPYNEQFF
TRBJ2-2	TRBV29-1	TRBD2	.	TGCAGCGCGGCAACGGGACTAGCGGGGGCTCCCGGGGAGCTGTTTTTT	CSAATGLAGAPGELFF
TRBJ2-1	TRBV28	TRBD2	once	TGTGCCAGCAGTTTATTGAGCGGGGGGACCTACAATGAGCAGTTCTTC	CASSLLSGGTYNEQFF
TRBJ1-1	TRBV6-4	TRBD1	.	TGTGCCAGCAGTACGACGCCGGGACAGTTGAACACTGAAGCTTTCTTT	CASSTTPGQLNTEAFF
TRBJ1-2	TRBV9	.	.	TGTGCCAGCAGCGCGGCGGGGGGGAGGGAATATGGCTACACCTTC	CASSAAGGREYGYTF
TRBJ2-5	TRBV3-1/TRBV3-2	TRBD1	.	TGTGCCAGCAGCCCGCCTCACAGGGGCCAAGAGACCCAGTACTTC	CASSPPHRGQETQYF
TRBJ1-1	TRBV3-1/TRBV3-2	.	few	TGTGCCAGCAGCCAAGGCTTGGGCAGAGAAGCTTTCTTT	CASSQGLGREAFF
TRBJ1-3	TRBV6-5	.	once	TGTGCCAGCAGTTACGATCGAATTCATCAGGGAAACACCATATATTTT	CASSYDRIHQGNTIYF
TRBJ1-3	TRBV5-1	.	.	TGCGCCAGCAGCTTTCTGGGACAAACCTTTGGAAACACCATATATTTT	CASSFLGQTFGNTIYF
TRBJ1-1	TRBV30	.	.	TGTGCCTGGAGTGCACAGGTGGGAGAAGCTTTCTTT	CAWSAQVGEAFF
TRBJ1-1	TRBV11-3	.	.	TGTGCCAGCAGCTCTAACGGGGGGAACACTGAAGCTTTCTTT	CASSSNGGNTEAFF
TRBJ1-1	TRBV7-4	.	.	TGTGCCAGCGACTCGGGGGTGTCGGCTTTCTTT	CASDSGVSAFF
TRBJ1-4	TRBV5-1	.	.	TGCGCCAGCAGCGCCTCGACATCCGAGAATGAAAAACTGTTTTTT	CASSASTSENEKLFF